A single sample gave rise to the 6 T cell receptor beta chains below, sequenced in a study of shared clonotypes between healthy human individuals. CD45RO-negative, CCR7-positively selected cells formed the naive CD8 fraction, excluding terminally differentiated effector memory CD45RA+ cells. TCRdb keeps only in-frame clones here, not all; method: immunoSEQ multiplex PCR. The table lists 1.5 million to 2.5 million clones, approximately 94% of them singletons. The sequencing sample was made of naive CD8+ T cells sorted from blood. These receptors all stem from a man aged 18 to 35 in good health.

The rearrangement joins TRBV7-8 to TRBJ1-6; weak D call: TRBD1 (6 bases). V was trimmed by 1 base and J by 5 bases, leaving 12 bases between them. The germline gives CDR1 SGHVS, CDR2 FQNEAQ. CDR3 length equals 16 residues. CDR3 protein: CASSLGTATNNSPLHF. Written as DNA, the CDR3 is TGTGCCAGCAGCTTAGGGACAGCGACTAATAATTCACCCCTCCACTTT.

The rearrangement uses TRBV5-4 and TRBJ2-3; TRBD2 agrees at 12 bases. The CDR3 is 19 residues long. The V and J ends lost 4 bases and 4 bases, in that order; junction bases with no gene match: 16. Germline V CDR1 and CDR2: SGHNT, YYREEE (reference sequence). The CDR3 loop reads CASSPGQGLAGGRADTQYF. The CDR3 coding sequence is TGTGCCAGCAGCCCGGGACAGGGGCTAGCGGGGGGGAGGGCAGATACGCAGTATTTT.

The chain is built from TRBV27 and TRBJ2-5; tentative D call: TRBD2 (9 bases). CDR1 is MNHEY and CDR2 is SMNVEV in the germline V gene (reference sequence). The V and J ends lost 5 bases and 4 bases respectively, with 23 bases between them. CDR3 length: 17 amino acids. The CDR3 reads CASSPTTGAGGRETQYF. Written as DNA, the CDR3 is TGTGCCAGCAGTCCGACGACAGGGGCGGGGGGGCGAGAGACCCAGTACTTC.

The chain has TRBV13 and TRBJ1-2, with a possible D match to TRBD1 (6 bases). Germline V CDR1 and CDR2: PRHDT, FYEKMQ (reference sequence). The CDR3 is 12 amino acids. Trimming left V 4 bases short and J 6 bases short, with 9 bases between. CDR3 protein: CASSSGGNGYTF. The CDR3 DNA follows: TGTGCCAGCAGCTCGGGGGGCAATGGCTACACCTTC. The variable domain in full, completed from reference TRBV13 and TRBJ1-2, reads AAGVIQSPRHLIKEKRETATLKCYPIPRHDTVYWYQQGPGQDPQFLISFYEKMQSDKGSIPDRFSAQQFSDYHSELNMSSLELGDSALYFCASSSGGNGYTFGSGTRLTVV.

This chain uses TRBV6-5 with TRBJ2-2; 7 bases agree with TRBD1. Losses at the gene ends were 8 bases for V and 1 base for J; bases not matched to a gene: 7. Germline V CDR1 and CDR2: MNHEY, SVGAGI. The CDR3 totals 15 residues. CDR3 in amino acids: CASLSTGQNTGELFF. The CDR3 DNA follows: TGTGCCAGCCTTTCGACAGGGCAGAACACCGGGGAGCTGTTTTTT.

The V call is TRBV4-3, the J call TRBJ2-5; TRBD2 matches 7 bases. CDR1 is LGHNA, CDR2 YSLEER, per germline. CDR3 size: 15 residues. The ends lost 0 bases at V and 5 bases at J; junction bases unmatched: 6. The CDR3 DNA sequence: TGCGCCAGCAGCCAAGAGCGGGGGACGGGGGAGACCCAGTACTTC. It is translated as CASSQERGTGETQYF.